One sample yielded the 28 T cell receptor beta chains listed below, sequenced in a study of beta chain features in type 1 diabetes. All of the isolated RNA was reverse transcribed, so expressed TCRB transcripts were sequenced. Sequencing used immunoSEQ multiplex PCR; TCRdb keeps in-frame clones, though not all of them. Of about 900,000 clones listed, around a sixth are singletons. Sequencing was done on a sample of naive CD4+ T cells from blood. The receptors stem from a woman under 30 in good health.

There are a few counts of this clone. The chain combines TRBV6-6 with TRBJ2-2; D may be TRBD1 (6 bases). Germline V CDR1 and CDR2: MNHNY, SVGAGI (reference sequence). Trimming removed 6 bases from V and 5 bases from J, with 13 bases in between. The CDR3 spans 14 residues. DNA of the CDR3: TGTGCCAGCAGCCAGACGAGGGGGACCGGGGAGCTGTTTTTT. Translating gives CASSQTRGTGELFF.

This clone was found a few times. This sequence joins TRBV15 and TRBJ1-2; 8 bases align to TRBD1. In germline, CDR1 is LNHNV, CDR2 YYDKDF (reference sequence). Losses at the gene ends were 3 bases for V and 1 base for J; bases not matched to a gene: 16. There are 19 residues in the CDR3. The CDR3 DNA sequence: TGTGCCACCAGCAGTCCGCGCGGTGTCGGGACAGGATATAACTATGGCTACACCTTC. The encoded protein is CATSSPRGVGTGYNYGYTF.

The table lists this clone with a few counts. The V call is TRBV28, the J call TRBJ2-3; D call uncertain. Germline V gene lookup returns CDR1 MDHEN and CDR2 SYDVKM. V dropped 3 bases and J dropped 5 bases, with 12 bases sitting between them. The CDR3 is made up of 14 amino acids. CDR3 residues: CASSFLTPQDTQYF. The CDR3 DNA follows: TGTGCCAGCAGTTTTTTGACGCCACAAGATACGCAGTATTTT.

This clone was detected only a few times. The chain has TRBV14 and TRBJ2-2; D remains unclear. Germline V gene data show CDR1 as SGHDN and CDR2 as FVKESK. CDR3 size: 14 residues. The V end was cut by 0 bases, the J end by 8 bases, with 10 bases between. The CDR3 is CASSQDWTSGELFF. The CDR3 DNA reads TGTGCCAGCAGCCAAGACTGGACGTCGGGGGAGCTGTTTTTT.

V usage is TRBV7-3 and J usage is TRBJ1-4, with D unresolved. The CDR3 loop spans 11 amino acids. Looked up from germline, CDR1 is SGHTA and CDR2 is FQGTGA. V shed 6 bases and J shed 5 bases, with 4 bases lying between them. The CDR3: CASRGNEKLFF. The CDR3 nucleotides are TGTGCCAGCAGGGGGAATGAAAAACTGTTTTTT.

V gene TRBV11-2 combines with J gene TRBJ1-1; D is unclear. The CDR3 length is 13 residues. Germline V lookup: CDR1 SGHAT, CDR2 FQNNGV. Trimming removed 1 base at V and 8 bases at J, with 11 bases between. CDR3 in amino acids: CASSLGYISEAFF. CDR3 DNA: TGTGCCAGCAGCTTAGGGTATATATCCGAAGCTTTCTTT. The complete variable domain, with remaining parts taken from reference TRBV11-2 and TRBJ1-1, reads EAGVAQSPRYKIIEKRQSVAFWCNPISGHATLYWYQQILGQGPKLLIQFQNNGVVDDSQLPKDRFSAERLKGVDSTLKIQPAKLEDSAVYLCASSLGYISEAFFGQGTRLTVV.

This clone has just a few counts. The chain links TRBV6-1 to TRBJ2-5; D ambiguous. The CDR3 totals 13 residues. CDR1 is MNHNS and CDR2 is SASEGT in the germline V gene. Trimming left V 7 bases short and J 3 bases short, with 12 bases between. Here the CDR3 DNA reads TGTGCCAGCACCAGAGATAGGAAAGAGACCCAGTACTTC. As protein: CASTRDRKETQYF.

The rearrangement links TRBV7-2 to TRBJ2-2; TRBD2 matches at 7 bases. V was pared by 2 bases and J by 6 bases, with 6 bases of the junction left unmatched. The CDR3 is made up of 15 amino acids. In germline, CDR1 is SGHTA, CDR2 FQGNSA. The DNA of the CDR3 is TGTGCCAGCAGCTTACGGGGTAGCGGGTCCGGGGAGCTGTTTTTT. It yields the protein CASSLRGSGSGELFF.

The rearrangement uses TRBV11-2 and TRBJ1-2; no definite D call. V dropped 3 bases and J dropped 6 bases, with 14 bases sitting between them. The CDR3 consists of 14 residues. Looked up from germline, CDR1 is SGHAT and CDR2 is FQNNGV. CDR3 nucleotide sequence: TGTGCCAGCAGCTTGAGTGGGGAGCCCCATGGCTACACCTTC. Translation gives CASSLSGEPHGYTF.

This clone has more than one count but fewer than ten. The V gene is TRBV4-3, the J gene TRBJ2-7, with 8 bases matching TRBD2. V shed 4 bases and J 4 bases; nucleotides not matched to a gene: 9. CDR3 length: 15 amino acids. The germline gives CDR1 LGHNA, CDR2 YSLEER. The CDR3 region has the DNA TGCGCCAGCAGCCTGAGGGCGGGAGGAGCATACGAGCAGTACTTC. Translation: CASSLRAGGAYEQYF.

This chain links TRBV19 with TRBJ1-4; TRBD1 is a possible D gene (6 bases). The CDR3 is 13 residues long. Looked up from germline, CDR1 is LNHDA and CDR2 is SQIVND (reference sequence). Trimming shortened V by 5 bases and J by 8 bases, and 12 bases separated the two germline ends. DNA for the CDR3: TGTGCCAGTAGTTCACAGGGTGGAGAAAAACTGTTTTTT. It yields the protein CASSSQGGEKLFF.

This clone has more than one count but fewer than ten. The chain has TRBV6-6 and TRBJ1-1; no definite D call. CDR3 length: 14 amino acids. V lost 4 bases to trimming and J lost 1 base, with 10 bases between them. The V gene's germline CDR1 is MNHNY and CDR2 SVGAGI (reference sequence). Here the CDR3 DNA reads TGTGCCAGCAGTTCTCCGACGACGAACACTGAAGCTTTCTTT. Protein product: CASSSPTTNTEAFF.

The chain is built from TRBV5-1 and TRBJ2-3; 11 bases map to TRBD2. The CDR3 extends over 17 amino acids. Germline V lookup: CDR1 SGHRS, CDR2 YFSETQ. After removal of 0 bases from V and 0 bases from J, the junction contained 3 bases not matched to a gene. This CDR3 is CASSLGASGGSTDTQYF. The CDR3 DNA reads TGCGCCAGCAGCTTGGGTGCTAGCGGGGGGAGCACAGATACGCAGTATTTT.

The chain joins TRBV18 to TRBJ2-7; D remains ambiguous. Germline lookup yields CDR1 KGHSH and CDR2 LQKENI. This CDR3 is built from 14 residues. V was shortened by 3 bases and J by 4 bases, with 13 bases between the two germline ends. CDR3 bases: TGTGCCAGCTCACCGGATATGGCTAATTACGAGCAGTACTTC. It codes for CASSPDMANYEQYF.

This clone was recorded a few times. J is TRBJ2-5 and V is TRBV15; D not resolved. The CDR3 has 14 residues. Germline-derived CDR1 and CDR2 are LNHNV and YYDKDF (reference sequence). V was pared by 0 bases and J by 5 bases, with 10 bases between. DNA of the CDR3: TGTGCCACCAGCAGAGATGCGGCTGGGGAGACCCAGTACTTC. Encoded protein: CATSRDAAGETQYF. The full variable domain, completed using reference TRBV15 and TRBJ2-5, is DAMVIQNPRYQVTQFGKPVTLSCSQTLNHNVMYWYQQKSSQAPKLLFHYYDKDFNNEADTPDNFQSRRPNTSFCFLDIRSPGLGDTAMYLCATSRDAAGETQYFGPGTRLLVL.

This clone was seen ten or more times. The CDR3 sequence: CAIQGDYGYTF. The CDR3 DNA reads TGTGCCATCCAGGGGGACTATGGCTACACCTTC. The chain joins TRBV10-3 to TRBJ1-2; 7 bases map to TRBD1. Germline lookup yields CDR1 ENHRY and CDR2 SYGVKD. Trimming cost V 8 bases and J 3 bases; bases outside gene matches: 0. CDR3 length: 11 residues.

This clone was seen a few times. The CDR3 DNA reads TGTGCCAGCAGCGCTGGTACCGGGACAGGGGCGAATGAGCAGTTCTTC. Translation gives CASSAGTGTGANEQFF. The chain links TRBV11-3 to TRBJ2-1; 10 bases match TRBD1. V was pared by 5 bases and J by 7 bases, with 11 bases of the junction left unmatched. CDR1 and CDR2 (germline): SGHNT, YENEEA. The CDR3 contains 16 residues.

The chain combines TRBV20-1 with TRBJ2-5; a weak D match, TRBD2 (5 bases). CDR1 DFQATT and CDR2 SNEGSKA come from the germline V gene (reference sequence). The CDR3 runs to 11 residues. The CDR3 DNA reads as TGCAGGCTCCCTAGCTCAGAGACCCAGTACTTC. Translation gives CRLPSSETQYF.

CDR3 loop: CASSLDRAGTQYF. The CDR3 nucleotides read TGTGCCAGCAGCTTAGATAGGGCTGGGACCCAGTACTTC. The V gene is TRBV7-3, the J gene TRBJ2-5, with D unresolved. The CDR3 runs to 13 residues. V dropped 2 bases and J dropped 7 bases, with 11 bases sitting between them. Germline V CDR1 and CDR2: SGHTA, FQGTGA.

The chain links TRBV14 to TRBJ2-6, with TRBD1 identical over 8 bases. Germline V CDR1 and CDR2: SGHDN, FVKESK. The CDR3 is 16 residues long. Trimming at V came to 4 bases and at J to 2 bases, leaving 4 bases not matched to a gene. Here the CDR3 DNA reads TGTGCCAGCAGCCCCTTGACAGGGGCTGGGGCCAACGTCCTGACTTTC. It encodes CASSPLTGAGANVLTF.

This clone was seen only a few times. The chain carries TRBV25-1 and TRBJ2-5; TRBD1 is a possible D gene (6 bases). This CDR3 is 15 amino acids long. CDR1 MGHDK and CDR2 SYGVNS come from the germline V gene. The germline V and J ends were trimmed by 6 bases and 8 bases, with 22 bases remaining between them. CDR3 sequence (DNA): TGTGCCAGCAGCGACTGGGGGCCCCCCCCGGATACCCAGTACTTC. Its translation is CASSDWGPPPDTQYF.

The chain uses TRBV15 and TRBJ2-5, with TRBD1 as a possible D gene (8 bases). The length of the CDR3 is 20 residues. V lost 0 bases to trimming and J lost 4 bases, with 27 bases between them. Germline values: CDR1 LNHNV, CDR2 YYDKDF (reference sequence). The CDR3 sequence: CATSRDPGQGLWADRETQYF. In DNA, the CDR3 is TGTGCCACCAGCAGAGATCCCGGACAGGGACTATGGGCGGATCGAGAGACCCAGTACTTC.

This rearrangement joins TRBV7-3 to TRBJ2-5, with 12 positions matching TRBD2. Trimming at V came to 5 bases and at J to 4 bases, leaving 5 bases not matched to a gene. CDR3 length: 15 amino acids. CDR1 is SGHTA and CDR2 is FQGTGA in the germline V gene. The CDR3 coding sequence is TGTGCCAGCAGCCGACTAGCGGGAGTTAGAGAGACCCAGTACTTC. It codes for CASSRLAGVRETQYF.

Only a few counts were recorded for this clone. The DNA for the CDR3 is TGTGCCAGCAGCTTGGAACAGGGGGTTTTTGGAGGCACTGAAGCTTTCTTT. Translation: CASSLEQGVFGGTEAFF. V gene TRBV5-4 combines with J gene TRBJ1-1, with 8 positions matching TRBD1. Losses at the gene ends were 0 bases for V and 4 bases for J; bases not matched to a gene: 11. From germline, CDR1 is SGHNT and CDR2 YYREEE (reference sequence). The CDR3 length is 17 residues.

J is TRBJ2-1 and V is TRBV6-5; no firm D call. The V end was cut by 6 bases, the J end by 6 bases, with 6 bases between. CDR1 is MNHEY and CDR2 is SVGAGI in the germline V gene. This CDR3 comprises 11 residues. This CDR3 reads CASSPGNEQFF. CDR3 in DNA: TGTGCCAGCAGCCCCGGCAATGAGCAGTTCTTC.

The chain carries TRBV18 and TRBJ1-2; D uncertain. This CDR3 contains 12 residues. Trimming removed 6 bases at V and 5 bases at J, with 10 bases between. Germline V gene data show CDR1 as KGHSH and CDR2 as LQKENI. The CDR3 DNA reads as TGTGCCAGCTCTACGGCCCAGTATGGCTACACCTTC. This translates into CASSTAQYGYTF.

The rearrangement links TRBV10-3 to TRBJ1-5, with a weak D call TRBD1 (5 bases). The CDR3 is 13 amino acids. In germline, CDR1 is ENHRY, CDR2 SYGVKD. Trimming pared 7 bases from V and 6 bases from J, leaving 13 bases between. CDR3 amino acids: CAITGREGQPQHF. CDR3 in DNA: TGTGCCATCACAGGCAGGGAGGGTCAGCCCCAGCATTTT.

This clone was seen more than once but under ten times. The chain combines TRBV15 with TRBJ1-2; no clear D gene. The germline V gene has CDR1 LNHNV and CDR2 YYDKDF (reference sequence). Trimming removed 5 bases from V and 1 base from J, with 14 bases in between. The length of the CDR3 is 15 residues. The CDR3 region is CATSLTLWDNYGYTF. The CDR3 nucleotides read TGTGCCACCAGCCTCACGTTGTGGGATAACTATGGCTACACCTTC.